This entry lists 10 T cell receptor beta chains sequenced from one sample in a study of CD8+CD57+ T cells in acquired aplastic anemia. TCR beta VDJ and CDR3 were profiled, and genomic DNA was the template. TCRdb recomputed calls from the reads with MiXCR, one row per CDR3 protein. The data contain about 130,000 distinct CDR3 sequences, around 48% of them singletons. Material: sorted CD4+, CD8+, or CD8+CD57+ T cells (not recorded which) from PBMCs. All receptors come from a human donor in good health, serving as a control.

This chain uses TRBV12-3 or TRBV12-4 with TRBJ2-7, with a possible D match to TRBD1 (6 bases). This CDR3 contains 13 residues. The V and J ends lost 6 bases and 2 bases respectively, with 11 bases between them. Here the CDR3 reads CASRETGTYEQYF. DNA for the CDR3: TGTGCCAGCAGGGAAACAGGGACCTACGAGCAGTACTTC.

This clonotype was detected only a few times. V and J are TRBV2 and TRBJ2-1; 10 nucleotides agree with TRBD2. The J segment lost 3 bases and the V segment lost 6 bases, leaving 5 bases of the junction unmatched. This CDR3 region has 15 residues. Per germline, CDR1 SNHLY and CDR2 FYNNEI. The CDR3 DNA reads TGTGCCAGCAGCAATAGCGGGGGGAACTACAATGAGCAGTTCTTC. Amino acid sequence: CASSNSGGNYNEQFF.

The V gene is TRBV29-1, the J gene TRBJ2-7; 7 nucleotides align to TRBD2. The CDR3 has 14 residues. Germline lookup yields CDR1 SQVTM and CDR2 ANQGSEA. V trimming: 5 bases; J trimming: 2 bases; junction bases outside the gene matches: 9. The CDR3 protein is CSVRTGTNTYEQYF. Here the CDR3 DNA reads TGCAGCGTTCGGACCGGGACTAACACCTACGAGCAGTACTTC.

The chain carries TRBV6-4 and TRBJ2-3; a weak D match, TRBD1 (5 bases). The CDR3 loop spans 13 amino acids. CDR1 is MRHNA and CDR2 is SNTAGT in the germline V gene. The ends were cut back, 7 bases at V and 3 bases at J, with 11 bases in the middle. The DNA of the CDR3 is TGTGCCAGCAAGGCTCCAGGGACAGATACGCAGTATTTT. Its protein is CASKAPGTDTQYF.

The chain links TRBV15 to TRBJ2-2; a weak D match, TRBD2 (6 bases). The CDR3 has 12 amino acids. CDR1 and CDR2 (germline): LNHNV, YYDKDF (reference sequence). Between the trimmed V and J ends, which lost 2 bases and 16 bases, there was a span of 14 bases. The CDR3 DNA reads as TGTGCCACCAGCAGATCTTTCTTACTAGCGTTTTTT. As protein: CATSRSFLLAFF.

This chain connects TRBV19 to TRBJ2-7, with a weak D call TRBD1 (6 bases). V gave up 9 bases and J gave up 6 bases, with 21 bases separating them. Germline CDR1 is LNHDA and CDR2 is SQIVND (reference sequence). This CDR3 spans 14 amino acids. CDR3 bases: TGTGCCAGCCCACGGAATACAGGGACGGCCGAGCAGTACTTC. Residues: CASPRNTGTAEQYF.

This clonotype was counted ten times or more. CDR3 sequence: CASSQSGGYNEQFF. For the CDR3, the DNA is TGCGCCAGCAGCCAATCGGGCGGCTACAATGAGCAGTTCTTC. V and J are TRBV4-1 and TRBJ2-1; D is unclear. CDR3 size: 14 residues. Trimming stripped 2 bases from V and 3 bases from J, with 8 bases between. Germline-derived CDR1 and CDR2 are MGHRA and YSYEKL.

This clonotype was seen a handful of times. The conserved phenylalanine or tryptophan normally closing the CDR3 is absent here, so this likely arose from a read error. The chain is built from TRBV7-2 and TRBJ1-1; D gene uncertain. CDR1 is SGHTA, CDR2 FQGNSA, per germline. The CDR3 has 11 amino acids. Trimming cost V 1 base and J 3 bases, with 0 bases left between them. DNA for the CDR3: TGTGCCAGCAGCTTAGACACTGAAGCTTTCTCT. Its protein product is CASSLDTEAFS.

The chain joins TRBV19 to TRBJ1-5; 9 bases map to TRBD1. Per the germline V gene, CDR1 is LNHDA and CDR2 is SQIVND (reference sequence). This CDR3 has 15 amino acids. The trim removed 6 bases at V and 4 bases at J, leaving 7 bases unmatched. CDR3 residues: CASRQGARSNQPQHF. The CDR3 DNA is TGTGCCAGTAGACAGGGGGCGCGGAGTAATCAGCCCCAGCATTTT.

In its sample, this clonotype was seen many times. The J gene is TRBJ1-3, the V gene TRBV3-1; 8 bases agree with TRBD1. J lost 5 bases, V lost 3 bases, and 3 bases had no gene match. The CDR3 is 14 residues long. CDR1 is LGHDT and CDR2 is YNNKEL in the germline V gene (reference sequence). CDR3 in DNA: TGTGCCAGCAGCCACGGACAGGGCAGAAACACCATATATTTT. Amino acids: CASSHGQGRNTIYF.